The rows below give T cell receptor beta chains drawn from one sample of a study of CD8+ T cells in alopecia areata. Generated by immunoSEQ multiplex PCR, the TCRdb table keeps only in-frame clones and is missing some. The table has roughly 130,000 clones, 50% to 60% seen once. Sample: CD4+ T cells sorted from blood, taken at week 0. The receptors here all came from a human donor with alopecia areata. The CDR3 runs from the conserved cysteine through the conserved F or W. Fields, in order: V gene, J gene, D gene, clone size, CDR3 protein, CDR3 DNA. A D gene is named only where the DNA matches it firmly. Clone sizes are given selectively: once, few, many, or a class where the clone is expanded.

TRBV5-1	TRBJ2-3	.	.	CASSLVGAGPTDTQYF	TGCGCCAGCAGCTTGGTAGGGGCGGGCCCCACAGATACGCAGTATTTT
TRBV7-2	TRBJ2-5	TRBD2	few	CASSSRREGLETQYF	TGTGCCAGCAGCTCGCGGCGGGAGGGATTAGAGACCCAGTACTTC
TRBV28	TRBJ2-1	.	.	CASSLRGGEQFF	TGTGCCAGCAGTTTAAGGGGAGGCGAGCAGTTCTTC
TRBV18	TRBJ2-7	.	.	CASSQGGTLDEQYF	TGTGCCAGCTCACAAGGCGGGACTCTCGACGAGCAGTACTTC
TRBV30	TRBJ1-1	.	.	CAWTRVNTEAFF	TGTGCCTGGACCCGGGTGAACACTGAAGCTTTCTTT
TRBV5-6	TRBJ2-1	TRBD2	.	CASSSLLALINEQFF	TGTGCCAGCAGCTCGTTACTAGCGCTAATCAATGAGCAGTTCTTC
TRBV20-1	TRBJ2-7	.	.	CSTRSSEQYF	TGCAGTACCCGTAGCTCAGAGCAGTACTTC
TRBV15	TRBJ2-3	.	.	CATSRDLSDSTSTDTQYF	TGTGCCACCAGCAGAGACCTCTCGGACTCAACTAGCACAGATACGCAGTATTTT
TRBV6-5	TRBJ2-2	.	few	CASRARDGATGELFF	TGTGCCAGCAGGGCGAGGGACGGAGCCACCGGGGAGCTGTTTTTT
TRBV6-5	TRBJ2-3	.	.	CASSYSRDLRTDTQYF	TGTGCCAGCAGTTACTCCCGGGACCTCCGCACAGATACGCAGTATTTT
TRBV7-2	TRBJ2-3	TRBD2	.	CASSLWLAGETGTDTQYF	TGTGCCAGCAGCTTATGGCTAGCGGGAGAGACCGGCACAGATACGCAGTATTTT
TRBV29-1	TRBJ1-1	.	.	CSGSQGWGTEAFF	TGCAGCGGTAGTCAGGGTTGGGGCACTGAAGCTTTCTTT
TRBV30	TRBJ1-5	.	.	CAWSVLSEGWSNQPQHF	TGTGCCTGGAGTGTACTCAGCGAGGGATGGAGCAATCAGCCCCAGCATTTT
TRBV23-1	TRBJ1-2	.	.	CASRGVVRIWGYTF	TGCGCCAGCAGGGGGGTAGTAAGGATTTGGGGCTACACCTTC
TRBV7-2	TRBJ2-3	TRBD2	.	CASSYQARGGGDTQYF	TGTGCCAGCAGCTATCAGGCACGGGGGGGCGGGGATACGCAGTATTTT
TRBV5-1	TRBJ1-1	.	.	CASSSLPSSAEAFF	TGCGCCAGCAGCTCTCTTCCCTCTTCCGCTGAAGCTTTCTTT
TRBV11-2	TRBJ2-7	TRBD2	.	CASSFIPAGLETSYEQYF	TGTGCCAGCAGCTTCATTCCGGCTGGACTAGAAACATCCTACGAGCAGTACTTC
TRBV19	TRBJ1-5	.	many	CASSSGDRQPQHF	TGTGCCAGTAGTTCCGGGGATAGACAGCCCCAGCATTTT
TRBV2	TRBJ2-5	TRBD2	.	CASSDPTSGEDQETQYF	TGTGCCAGCAGTGACCCGACTAGCGGGGAAGACCAAGAGACCCAGTACTTC
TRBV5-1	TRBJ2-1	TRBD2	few	CASSSGGTYNEQFF	TGCGCCAGCAGCTCGGGGGGTACCTACAATGAGCAGTTCTTC
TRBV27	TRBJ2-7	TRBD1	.	CASSSSGGGGTYEQYF	TGTGCCAGCAGTTCGTCAGGGGGTGGTGGAACCTACGAGCAGTACTTC
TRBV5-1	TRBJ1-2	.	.	CASSLGDFNYGYTF	TGCGCCAGCAGCTTGGGGGACTTTAACTATGGCTACACCTTC
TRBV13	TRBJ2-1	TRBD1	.	CASSLTGTDRNEQFF	TGTGCCAGCAGCTTAACCGGGACAGATCGCAATGAGCAGTTCTTC
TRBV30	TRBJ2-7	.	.	CAWSALLRSSYEQYF	TGTGCCTGGAGTGCGCTACTTCGTAGCTCCTACGAGCAGTACTTC
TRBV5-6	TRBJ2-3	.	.	CASSSSVGGTDTQYF	TGTGCCAGCAGCAGTTCTGTGGGTGGCACAGATACGCAGTATTTT
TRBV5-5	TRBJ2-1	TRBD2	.	CASSLTSGGLKQFF	TGTGCCAGCAGCTTGACCAGCGGGGGACTGAAGCAGTTCTTC
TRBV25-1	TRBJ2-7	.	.	CASRDYEQYF	TGTGCCAGCAGGGATTACGAGCAGTACTTC
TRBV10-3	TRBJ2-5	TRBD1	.	CAISLDRDTKETQYF	TGTGCCATCAGTCTGGACAGGGACACTAAAGAGACCCAGTACTTC
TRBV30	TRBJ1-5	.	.	CAWSRDFSNQPQHF	TGTGCCTGGAGTCGGGACTTTAGCAATCAGCCCCAGCATTTT
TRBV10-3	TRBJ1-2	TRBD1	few	CAISAATGLFNYGYTF	TGTGCCATCAGTGCGGCGACAGGGCTTTTCAACTATGGCTACACCTTC
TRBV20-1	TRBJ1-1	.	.	CSARDPSGAFF	TGCAGTGCGAGAGACCCATCCGGAGCTTTCTTT
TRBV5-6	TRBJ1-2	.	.	CASSLVDRHHGYTF	TGTGCCAGCAGCTTGGTGGACAGACACCATGGCTACACCTTC
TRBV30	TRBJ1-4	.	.	CAWRTTVEKLFF	TGTGCCTGGAGGACGACAGTTGAAAAACTGTTTTTT
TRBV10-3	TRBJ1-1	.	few	CAISVGGHTEAFF	TGTGCCATCAGTGTTGGGGGGCACACTGAAGCTTTCTTT
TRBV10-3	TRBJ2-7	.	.	CAISDPGDTYEQYF	TGTGCCATCAGTGATCCGGGAGACACCTACGAGCAGTACTTC
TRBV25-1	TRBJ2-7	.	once	CASSDGLYEQYF	TGTGCCAGCAGTGATGGCCTCTACGAGCAGTACTTC
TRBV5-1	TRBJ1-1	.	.	CASTLWARMNTEAFF	TGCGCCAGCACCTTGTGGGCCCGGATGAACACTGAAGCTTTCTTT
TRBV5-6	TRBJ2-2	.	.	CASSPPPPNTGELFF	TGTGCCAGCAGTCCCCCCCCGCCGAACACCGGGGAGCTGTTTTTT
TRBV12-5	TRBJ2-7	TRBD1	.	CASGLGTGRSYEQYF	TGTGCTAGTGGCCTAGGGACAGGGAGGTCCTACGAGCAGTACTTC
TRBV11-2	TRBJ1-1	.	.	CASLFRGHYTEAFF	TGTGCCAGCTTATTTCGGGGACATTACACTGAAGCTTTCTTT
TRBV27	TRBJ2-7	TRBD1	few	CASSLSLYRDRGYEQYF	TGTGCCAGCAGTTTAAGTTTATACCGGGACAGGGGCTACGAGCAGTACTTC
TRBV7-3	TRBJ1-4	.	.	CASSRQTLEAGEKLFF	TGTGCCAGCAGCCGCCAGACCCTAGAAGCGGGTGAAAAACTGTTTTTT
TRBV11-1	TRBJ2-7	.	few	CASSLVSGYEQYF	TGTGCCAGCAGCTTAGTCTCAGGCTACGAGCAGTACTTC
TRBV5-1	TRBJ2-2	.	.	CASSRRGDRRGTGELFF	TGCGCCAGCAGCCGACGGGGGGACCGCAGGGGCACCGGGGAGCTGTTTTTT
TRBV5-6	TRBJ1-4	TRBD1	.	CASSRGTGTNEKLFF	TGTGCCAGCAGCCGCGGGACAGGGACTAATGAAAAACTGTTTTTT
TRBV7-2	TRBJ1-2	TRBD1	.	CASSLASTGYYGYTF	TGTGCCAGCAGCTTAGCATCGACAGGGTACTATGGCTACACCTTC
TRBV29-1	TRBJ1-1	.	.	CSGNQGNTEAFF	TGCAGTGGGAATCAGGGGAACACTGAAGCTTTCTTT
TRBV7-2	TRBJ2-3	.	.	CASSLVDGGTDTQYF	TGTGCCAGCAGCTTAGTTGACGGGGGCACAGATACGCAGTATTTT
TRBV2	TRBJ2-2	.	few	CASSTYTGELFF	TGTGCCAGCAGTACTTACACCGGGGAGCTGTTTTTT
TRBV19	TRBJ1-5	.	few	CASADRRNQPQHF	TGTGCCAGTGCGGACAGACGAAATCAGCCCCAGCATTTT
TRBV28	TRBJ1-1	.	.	CASSTRGGFINTEAFF	TGTGCCAGCAGTACCCGGGGGGGATTTATTAACACTGAAGCTTTCTTT
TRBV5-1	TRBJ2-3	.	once	CASSAYWESTDTQYF	TGCGCCAGCAGCGCGTACTGGGAAAGCACAGATACGCAGTATTTT
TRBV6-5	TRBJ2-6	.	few	CASSPAGSGANVLTF	TGTGCCAGCAGCCCTGCGGGCTCTGGGGCCAACGTCCTGACTTTC
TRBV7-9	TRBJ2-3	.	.	CASSSTTDTQYF	TGTGCCAGCAGCAGTACGACAGATACGCAGTATTTT
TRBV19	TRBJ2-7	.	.	CASSTPDGYEQYF	TGTGCCAGTAGTACCCCGGACGGCTACGAGCAGTACTTC
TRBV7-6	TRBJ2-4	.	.	CASSNGPSGTQYF	TGTGCCAGCAGCAATGGCCCTTCCGGCACTCAGTACTTC
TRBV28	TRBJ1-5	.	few	CASRKQGGGNQPQHF	TGTGCCAGCAGAAAACAGGGAGGCGGCAATCAGCCCCAGCATTTT
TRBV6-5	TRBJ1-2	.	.	CASRPGTRRYGYTF	TGTGCCAGCAGACCCGGGACGCGCCGCTATGGCTACACCTTC
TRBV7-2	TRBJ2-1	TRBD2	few	CASSAGTSGEQFF	TGTGCCAGCAGCGCCGGGACTAGCGGAGAGCAGTTCTTC
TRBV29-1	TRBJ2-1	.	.	CSASRESPYNEQFF	TGCAGCGCTTCTCGGGAGAGCCCCTACAATGAGCAGTTCTTC